This record looks at one T cell receptor (beta chain) sequence and its context. Its antigen is unidentified. CDR1 and CDR2 from the germline V gene are ENHRY and SYGVKD. This CDR3 has 15 amino acids. Trimming took off 7 bases at V and 0 bases at J, with 15 bases between the two ends. Generated by immunoSEQ multiplex PCR, the TCRdb table keeps only in-frame clones and is missing some. The sample consists of roughly 110,000 clones, around 95% of them appearing once. This entry comes from a study of siplizumab effects on memory and regulatory T cells. General study results and limits: Apparently more diverse than memory cells, naive T cells also seemed major alloresponse contributors.

The rearrangement joins TRBV10-3 to TRBJ1-1; D may be TRBD1 (6 bases). Sequencing was done on a sample of non-Treg CD4+ T cells sorted from blood. This TCR came from a human donor in good health. The CDR3 DNA reads as TGTGCCATCAAAGACGGGGGGGCCATGAACACTGAAGCTTTCTTT. Encoded protein: CAIKDGGAMNTEAFF.